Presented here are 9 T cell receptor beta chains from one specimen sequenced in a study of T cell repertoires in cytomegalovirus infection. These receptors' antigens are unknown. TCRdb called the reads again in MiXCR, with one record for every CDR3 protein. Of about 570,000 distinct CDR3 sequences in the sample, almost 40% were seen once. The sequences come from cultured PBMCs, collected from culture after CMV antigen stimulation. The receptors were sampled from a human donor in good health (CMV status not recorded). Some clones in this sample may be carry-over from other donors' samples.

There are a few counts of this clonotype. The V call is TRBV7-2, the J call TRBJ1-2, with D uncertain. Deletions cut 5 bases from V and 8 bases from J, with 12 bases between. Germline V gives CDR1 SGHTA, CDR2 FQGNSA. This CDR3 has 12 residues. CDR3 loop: CASSPRGRGYTF. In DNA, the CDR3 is TGTGCCAGCAGCCCGAGAGGGAGAGGCTACACCTTC.

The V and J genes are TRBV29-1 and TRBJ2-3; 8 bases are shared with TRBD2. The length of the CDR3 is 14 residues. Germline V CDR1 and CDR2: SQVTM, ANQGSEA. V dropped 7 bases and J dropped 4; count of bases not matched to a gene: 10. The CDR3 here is CSGLAGPAADTQYF. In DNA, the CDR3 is TGCAGCGGGCTAGCGGGCCCCGCAGCAGATACGCAGTATTTT.

CDR3 protein: CASSPPGRGGETQYF. DNA of the CDR3: TGTGCCAGCAGCCCTCCGGGGCGGGGGGGAGAGACCCAGTACTTC. The genes are TRBV5-4 and TRBJ2-5, with TRBD2 matching over 9 bases. The germline gives CDR1 SGHNT, CDR2 YYREEE (reference sequence). The CDR3 has 15 amino acids. The ends lost 4 bases at V and 4 bases at J; junction bases unmatched: 8.

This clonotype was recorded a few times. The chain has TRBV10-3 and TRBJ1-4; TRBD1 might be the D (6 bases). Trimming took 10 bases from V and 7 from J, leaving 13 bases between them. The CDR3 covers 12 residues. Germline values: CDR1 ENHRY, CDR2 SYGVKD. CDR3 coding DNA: TGTGCCACCGGGGGGGCTCCTGAAAAACTGTTTTTT. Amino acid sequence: CATGGAPEKLFF.

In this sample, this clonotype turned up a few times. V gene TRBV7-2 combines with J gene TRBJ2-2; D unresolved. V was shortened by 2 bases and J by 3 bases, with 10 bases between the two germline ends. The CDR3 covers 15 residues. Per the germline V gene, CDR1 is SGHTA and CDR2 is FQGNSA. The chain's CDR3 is CASSLMSRHTGELFF. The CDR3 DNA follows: TGTGCCAGCAGCTTAATGAGCCGGCACACCGGGGAGCTGTTTTTT. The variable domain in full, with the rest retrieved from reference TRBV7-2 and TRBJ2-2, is GAGVSQSPSNKVTEKGKDVELRCDPISGHTALYWYRQSLGQGLEFLIYFQGNSAPDKSGLPSDRFSAERTGGSVSTLTIQRTQQEDSAVYLCASSLMSRHTGELFFGEGSRLTVL.

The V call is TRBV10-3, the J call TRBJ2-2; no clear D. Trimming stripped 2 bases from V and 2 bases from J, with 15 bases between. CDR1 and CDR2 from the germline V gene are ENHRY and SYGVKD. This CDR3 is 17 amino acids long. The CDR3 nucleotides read TGTGCCATCAGTGAGCCCAAGGGTGGCTCCAACACCGGGGAGCTGTTTTTT. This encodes CAISEPKGGSNTGELFF.

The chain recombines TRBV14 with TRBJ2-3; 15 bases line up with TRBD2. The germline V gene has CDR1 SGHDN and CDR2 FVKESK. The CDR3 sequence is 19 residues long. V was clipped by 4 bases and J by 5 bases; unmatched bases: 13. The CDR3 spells CASSPYPGLAGGRGDTQYF. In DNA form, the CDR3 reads TGTGCCAGCAGCCCCTATCCCGGACTAGCGGGAGGGCGGGGAGATACGCAGTATTTT.

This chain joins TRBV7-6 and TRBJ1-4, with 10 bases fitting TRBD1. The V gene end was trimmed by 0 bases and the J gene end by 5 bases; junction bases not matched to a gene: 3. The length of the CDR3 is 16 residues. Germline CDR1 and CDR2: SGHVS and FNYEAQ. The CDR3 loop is CASSLAPGQGNEKLFF. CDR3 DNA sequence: TGTGCCAGCAGCTTAGCGCCGGGACAGGGGAATGAAAAACTGTTTTTT.

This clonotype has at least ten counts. CDR3 sequence reads: CASSLAGTDGGYTF. The CDR3 bases are TGTGCCAGCAGCTTAGCAGGGACTGACGGTGGCTACACCTTC. The rearrangement joins TRBV7-9 to TRBJ1-2, with D perhaps TRBD1 (5 bases). This CDR3 is built from 14 residues. Germline CDR1 is SEHNR and CDR2 is FQNEAQ (reference sequence). Trimming pared 0 bases from V and 7 bases from J, leaving 12 bases between.